This TCR beta chain was retrieved from a study of T-cell reconstitution after alpha-beta-depleted transplantation in children. In this sample, this clonotype turned up many times. Unique molecular identifiers were used in preparing the TCRbeta library. TCRdb reprocessed the PCR reads via MiXCR and lists one record per CDR3 protein. This table has approximately 270,000 distinct CDR3 sequences, more than 9% appearing once. V shed 7 bases, J shed 1 base, and the junction held 7 bases outside the gene matches. The CDR3 spans 15 residues. This specimen consisted of PBMCs from the stem cell graft donor, obtained from the stem cell graft. The sequence was obtained from a human donor who donated a stem cell graft to a child with SCID. The chain carries TRBV12-3 or TRBV12-4 and TRBJ1-1, with 9 bases matching TRBD1. The CDR3 loop reads CASTLAGQGNTEAFF. The CDR3 DNA reads TGTGCCAGCACCTTAGCGGGACAGGGGAACACTGAAGCTTTCTTT.